A single sample gave rise to the 5 T cell receptor beta chains below, sequenced in a study of blood T cell repertoires in COVID-19. Assay: immunoSEQ multiplex PCR; the TCRdb copy retains only in-frame clones and omits some. The profile covers some 180,000 clones, with nearly 90% appearing a single time and about 0.66% taken by the ten largest. Sequencing was done on a sample of peripheral blood. The receptors come from a man aged 50 or older with acute or convalescent COVID-19.

This chain joins TRBV6-5 and TRBJ2-3, with 12 bases identical to TRBD2. The CDR3 is made up of 15 amino acids. Germline loops: CDR1 MNHEY, CDR2 SVGAGI. The J segment lost 5 bases and the V segment lost 6 bases, leaving 6 bases of the junction unmatched. CDR3 in DNA: TGTGCCAGCAGGCAGCTAGCGGGAGGGGGAGATACGCAGTATTTT. Its protein product is CASRQLAGGGDTQYF.

V and J are TRBV2 and TRBJ1-1; no clear D. The ends were cut back, 4 bases at V and 1 base at J, with 7 bases in the middle. Germline V lookup: CDR1 SNHLY, CDR2 FYNNEI. The CDR3 spans 13 residues. CDR3 region: CASSGQSNTEAFF. In DNA, the CDR3 is TGTGCCAGCAGTGGTCAGTCGAACACTGAAGCTTTCTTT.

This chain connects TRBV7-3 to TRBJ1-1; D call uncertain. Germline V gene lookup returns CDR1 SGHTA and CDR2 FQGTGA. Trimming removed 2 bases at V and 2 bases at J, with 9 bases between. The CDR3 contains 14 residues. The CDR3 loop is CASSLSPVNTEAFF. In nucleotides, the CDR3 is TGTGCCAGCAGCTTATCCCCAGTAAACACTGAAGCTTTCTTT.

The V and J genes are TRBV2 and TRBJ1-4; no reliable D call. V lost 1 base and J lost 7, with 10 bases in between. CDR3 length: 14 amino acids. CDR1 and CDR2 from the germline V gene are SNHLY and FYNNEI. CDR3 amino acids: CASSEDLAGEKLFF. DNA of the CDR3: TGTGCCAGCAGTGAAGACCTCGCGGGTGAAAAACTGTTTTTT.

With respect to this clone: Other nucleotide sequences in the sample specify the same CDR3. The gene calls are TRBV12-3 or TRBV12-4 and TRBJ2-1, with 13 bases fitting TRBD2. This CDR3 region has 12 residues. J was trimmed by 9 bases and V by 8 bases; bases with no gene match: 1. CDR3 sequence reads: CASGLAGVEQFF. The CDR3 bases are TGTGCCAGCGGACTAGCGGGGGTTGAGCAGTTCTTC.